The 8 T cell receptor beta chains listed next were all sequenced from one sample in a study of regulatory T cells in long-lasting Graves disease. Time point meaning: newly diagnosed GD, antithyroid drugs for less than 3 months. Following extraction of RNA from PBMCs, that RNA was used to make the TCR library. According to the study, TCR beta libraries were built with iRepertoire HTBI primers and CDR3-region Arm-PCR. TCRdb called the multiplex PCR reads again in MiXCR, with one record for every CDR3 protein. The profile shows some 330,000 distinct CDR3 sequences, roughly 10% of them singletons. This sample also appeared in a second study, on T cells in Graves' hyperthyroidism and ophthalmopathy.

Specimen: peripheral blood mononuclear cells (PBMCs), collected at new diagnosis, from a patient treated with antithyroid drugs. The receptors derive from a woman aged 18-35 years with Graves disease.

This clonotype appeared many times. The rearrangement uses TRBV7-2 and TRBJ2-1; D gene ambiguous. CDR1 and CDR2 (germline): SGHTA, FQGNSA. CDR3 size: 14 residues. V was clipped by 1 base and J by 7 bases, with 11 bases between them. The CDR3 nucleotides read TGTGCCAGCAGCTTAGGGGGTTTCGGTAATGAGCAGTTCTTC. This codes for CASSLGGFGNEQFF.

This clonotype was detected ten times or more. The rearrangement uses TRBV7-3 and TRBJ2-3; 9 bases match TRBD1. The germline gives CDR1 SGHTA, CDR2 FQGTGA. After removal of 5 bases from V and 1 base from J, the junction contained 1 base not matched to a gene. The CDR3 spans 14 residues. CDR3 DNA sequence: TGTGCCAGCAGCCGGGACAGGGGCACAGATACGCAGTATTTT. This codes for CASSRDRGTDTQYF.

This clonotype was counted many times. The chain carries TRBV28 and TRBJ2-7, with a tentative D call TRBD2 (6 bases). From germline, CDR1 is MDHEN and CDR2 SYDVKM. The CDR3 contains 13 residues. Trimming cost V 6 bases and J 2 bases, with 11 bases left between them. CDR3 DNA sequence: TGTGCCAGCAGCCACGCGGGACCCTACGAGCAGTACTTC. Translation: CASSHAGPYEQYF. The full variable domain, its missing parts supplied by reference TRBV28 and TRBJ2-7, is DVKVTQSSRYLVKRTGEKVFLECVQDMDHENMFWYRQDPGLGLRLIYFSYDVKMKEKGDIPEGYSVSREKKERFSLILESASTNQTSMYLCASSHAGPYEQYFGPGTRLTVT.

This clonotype was observed at least ten times. The chain employs TRBV28 and TRBJ1-5; no definite D call. The CDR3 covers 15 residues. V lost 3 bases and J 0 bases, leaving 9 bases between the germline ends. Germline CDR1 is MDHEN and CDR2 is SYDVKM. The CDR3: CASSFGGNSNQPQHF. The CDR3 nucleotides read TGTGCCAGCAGTTTTGGTGGAAATAGCAATCAGCCCCAGCATTTT. The entire variable domain, with the rest obtained from reference TRBV28 and TRBJ1-5, is as follows: DVKVTQSSRYLVKRTGEKVFLECVQDMDHENMFWYRQDPGLGLRLIYFSYDVKMKEKGDIPEGYSVSREKKERFSLILESASTNQTSMYLCASSFGGNSNQPQHFGDGTRLSIL.

This clonotype turned up a few times. The junction shows a germline mismatch at one end, possibly a read error. The chain uses TRBV12-3 or TRBV12-4 and TRBJ1-1, with D tentatively TRBD1 (5 bases). This CDR3 is 15 amino acids long. The CDR3 protein is CASSLSAGMNTEASF. In DNA form, the CDR3 reads TGTGCCAGCAGTTTATCGGCAGGGATGAACACTGAAGCTTCCTTT.

The table lists this clonotype with a few counts. The chain has TRBV27 and TRBJ1-1, with D perhaps TRBD1 (5 bases). Germline V gives CDR1 MNHEY, CDR2 SMNVEV (reference sequence). The CDR3 runs 15 residues. V was cut by 4 bases and J by 4 bases, with 16 bases left in between. In nucleotides, the CDR3 is TGTGCCAGCAGTTCCTTTGGGGGAGAGAGCACTGAAGCTTTCTTT. It encodes CASSSFGGESTEAFF.

This clonotype was found many times. The chain employs TRBV6-1 and TRBJ2-1; 8 positions agree with TRBD2. Germline assignment: CDR1 MNHNS and CDR2 SASEGT. This CDR3 comprises 15 residues. Losses at the gene ends were 6 bases for V and 8 bases for J; bases not matched to a gene: 12. CDR3 region: CASSPRLAPGDEQFF. DNA for the CDR3: TGTGCCAGCAGCCCGCGACTAGCGCCGGGCGATGAGCAGTTCTTC.

This clonotype was seen many times. The rearrangement links TRBV7-2 to TRBJ2-1; no firm D call. Trimming stripped 4 bases from V and 0 bases from J, with 13 bases between. Germline V gene data show CDR1 as SGHTA and CDR2 as FQGNSA. The CDR3 is 16 amino acids. The CDR3 DNA is TGTGCCAGCAGCTCCCCCCTCTTGAGCTCCTACAATGAGCAGTTCTTC. Amino acid sequence: CASSSPLLSSYNEQFF.